The 22 T cell receptor beta chains below were found in one sample sequenced in a study of T cell repertoires in cytomegalovirus infection. TCRdb re-called the reads with MiXCR, one entry per CDR3 protein. The repertoire includes 100,000 or so distinct CDR3 sequences, approximately 15% of them detected once, and approximately 8% sits in the top ten. The sample taken for sequencing was PBMCs. These receptors all come from a human donor in good health (CMV status not recorded). Some clones in this sample may be carry-over from other donors' samples.

The CDR3 bases are TGCAGCGTTGAAGGGGGGCAGGGCGGTGGCTACACCTTC. This sequence encodes CSVEGGQGGGYTF. The chain carries TRBV29-1 and TRBJ1-2; D may be TRBD1 (6 bases). Germline V gives CDR1 SQVTM, CDR2 ANQGSEA. The CDR3 sequence is 13 residues long. The V gene lost 1 base and the J gene lost 7 bases, with 13 bases spanning the gap.

This clonotype came up many times. The chain has TRBV6-2 or TRBV6-3 and TRBJ2-1; the match to TRBD2 covers 7 bases. This CDR3 contains 16 residues. In germline, CDR1 is MNHEY, CDR2 SVGEGT. The ends lost 0 bases at V and 5 bases at J; junction bases unmatched: 7. The DNA for the CDR3 is TGTGCCAGCAGTTACTCGAGGGGAGGGAAGAACAATGAGCAGTTCTTC. Translated, it gives CASSYSRGGKNNEQFF.

The chain employs TRBV29-1 and TRBJ2-1; D remains ambiguous. Germline lookup yields CDR1 SQVTM and CDR2 ANQGSEA. The CDR3 extends over 14 amino acids. Trimming removed 3 bases at V and 0 bases at J, with 9 bases between. CDR3 nucleotides: TGCAGCGTTGAGCGCGCTAGCTCCTACAATGAGCAGTTCTTC. Protein: CSVERASSYNEQFF.

This clonotype was counted many times. The chain joins TRBV6-2 or TRBV6-3 to TRBJ2-3; TRBD2 matches 11 bases. The CDR3 is 20 amino acids. Germline lookup yields CDR1 MNHEY and CDR2 SVGEGT. The junction had 18 bases not matched to a gene; V was cut back by 5 bases and J by 2 bases. In DNA, the CDR3 is TGTGCCAGCAGTCCCCGGCGGACAACTAGCGGGGGTTCTCCCACAGATACGCAGTATTTT. Translating gives CASSPRRTTSGGSPTDTQYF.

This clonotype occurred many times. V is TRBV7-8 and J is TRBJ2-7; 7 nucleotides match TRBD2. Germline V CDR1 and CDR2: SGHVS, FQNEAQ. The CDR3 runs 15 residues. The ends lost 1 base at V and 2 bases at J; junction bases unmatched: 5. CDR3 residues: CASSLETRGTYEQYF. CDR3 coding DNA: TGTGCCAGCAGCTTAGAGACGCGGGGGACCTACGAGCAGTACTTC.

This clonotype has just a few counts. The CDR3, as DNA: TGTGCCAGCAGTGAAGCAGCAGGGGTCGATGGCTACACCTTC. Amino acids: CASSEAAGVDGYTF. The rearrangement uses TRBV2 and TRBJ1-2; a weak D match, TRBD1 (6 bases). Between the trimmed V and J ends, which lost 0 bases and 6 bases, there was a span of 11 bases. This CDR3 region has 14 residues. CDR1 and CDR2 from the germline V gene are SNHLY and FYNNEI.

Notes on this clonotype: The junction departs from the called germline gene at one end, perhaps through a read error. V and J are TRBV7-7 and TRBJ2-3; maybe TRBD1 (6 bases). The CDR3 loop spans 14 amino acids. Looked up from germline, CDR1 is SSHAT and CDR2 is FNYEAQ (reference sequence). The CDR3: CASSLAQGLGTQYF. The CDR3 region has the DNA TGTGCTAGCAGCTTGGCACAGGGCTTAGGTACGCAGTATTTT.

As concerns this clonotype: A much larger clone sits a single nucleotide away, making a read error possible. The rearrangement uses TRBV4-1 and TRBJ2-6; the D gene is possibly TRBD2 (5 bases). Trimming left V 4 bases short and J 0 bases short, with 7 bases between. The length of the CDR3 is 15 residues. Germline V gene data show CDR1 as MGHRA and CDR2 as YSYEKL. The CDR3 DNA follows: TGCGCCAGCAGCCGACGGGACTCTGGGGCCAACGTCCTGACTTTC. Translated: CASSRRDSGANVLTF.

This clonotype has at least ten counts. The J gene is TRBJ1-3, the V gene TRBV7-9, with D hard to call. The germline gives CDR1 SEHNR, CDR2 FQNEAQ (reference sequence). With 7 bases removed from V and 0 bases from J, the gap between germline ends came to 19 bases. The CDR3 is 17 amino acids. The CDR3 here is CASTPRAALDSGNTIYF. In DNA form, the CDR3 reads TGTGCCAGCACCCCCCGGGCGGCACTAGACTCTGGAAACACCATATATTTT.

This clonotype occurred a few times. The chain joins TRBV28 to TRBJ1-4, with D perhaps TRBD1 (6 bases). The germline gives CDR1 MDHEN, CDR2 SYDVKM. The CDR3 runs 13 residues. V lost 6 bases to trimming and J lost 8 bases, with 13 bases between them. CDR3 protein: CASRAGTIEKLFF. In DNA, the CDR3 is TGTGCCAGCAGAGCCGGGACAATAGAAAAACTGTTTTTT.

This clonotype has more than one count but fewer than ten. The chain has TRBV2 and TRBJ1-3; D not certain. This CDR3 has 13 amino acids. CDR1 is SNHLY, CDR2 FYNNEI, per germline. Trimming removed 1 base from V and 4 bases from J, with 5 bases in between. The CDR3 protein is CASSEGQGNTIYF. CDR3 bases: TGTGCCAGCAGTGAAGGGCAGGGAAACACCATATATTTT.

Many counts were recorded for this clonotype. This rearrangement joins TRBV7-2 to TRBJ1-1, with TRBD1 as a possible D gene (5 bases). V was pared by 7 bases and J by 9 bases, with 15 bases between. CDR1 and CDR2 (germline): SGHTA, FQGNSA. This CDR3 contains 12 residues. The CDR3 reads CASTYDWGQAFF. The CDR3 DNA is TGTGCCAGCACCTACGACTGGGGCCAAGCTTTCTTT.

The rearrangement joins TRBV5-4 to TRBJ2-1; TRBD1 aligns across 7 bases. CDR1 and CDR2 from the germline V gene are SGHNT and YYREEE (reference sequence). V was clipped by 3 bases and J by 6 bases; unmatched bases: 3. This CDR3 is built from 13 residues. The CDR3 spells CASSWDSGNEQFF. The CDR3 region has the DNA TGTGCCAGCAGCTGGGACAGCGGCAATGAGCAGTTCTTC.

The sample holds many counts of this clonotype. The chain combines TRBV12-3 or TRBV12-4 with TRBJ1-3; D call uncertain. This CDR3 has 17 residues. With 9 bases removed from V and 3 bases from J, the gap between germline ends came to 24 bases. The CDR3 spells CASSPSDSFRFGNTIYF. CDR3 DNA sequence: TGTGCCAGTTCTCCTTCGGACTCTTTCCGCTTTGGAAACACCATATATTTT.

This clonotype was detected ten times or more. The chain carries TRBV5-1 and TRBJ2-7; 9 nucleotides align to TRBD2. CDR1 and CDR2 (germline): SGHRS, YFSETQ. The CDR3 is 14 residues long. The V segment lost 4 bases and the J segment 4 bases; nucleotides outside the gene matches: 6. The CDR3, as DNA: TGCGCCAGCAGCGTTAGCGGGGGTGTGTACGAGCAGTACTTC. Encoded protein: CASSVSGGVYEQYF.

This clonotype has a count of ten or more. V is TRBV7-2 and J is TRBJ2-1; TRBD2 is a possible D gene (5 bases). With 1 base removed from V and 3 bases from J, the gap between germline ends came to 10 bases. The germline V gene encodes CDR1 SGHTA and CDR2 FQGNSA. CDR3 size: 15 residues. CDR3 sequence reads: CASSLGPGIYNEQFF. The CDR3 DNA reads TGTGCCAGCAGCTTAGGGCCGGGGATCTACAATGAGCAGTTCTTC.

This chain joins TRBV28 and TRBJ1-1; 9 bases agree with TRBD1. V dropped 4 bases and J dropped 5; count of bases not matched to a gene: 8. Per germline, CDR1 MDHEN and CDR2 SYDVKM. The CDR3 spans 15 residues. The DNA for the CDR3 is TGTGCCAGCAGTTCCCCCGGACAGGGGAAGACTGAAGCTTTCTTT. Translating it yields CASSSPGQGKTEAFF.

There are a few counts of this clonotype. Its ends do not fully match the called genes, so a read error is possible. The CDR3 loop reads CASSEFYPAF. In DNA, the CDR3 is TGTGCCAGCAGTGAATTTTACCCTGCCTTC. The V and J genes are TRBV2 and TRBJ2-7; no clear D. CDR1 is SNHLY and CDR2 is FYNNEI in the germline V gene. This CDR3 has 10 residues.

This clonotype came up a few times. This rearrangement joins TRBV15 to TRBJ1-2, with 7 bases fitting TRBD1. Per germline, CDR1 LNHNV and CDR2 YYDKDF (reference sequence). The CDR3 is made up of 16 amino acids. V gave up 0 bases and J gave up 2 bases; unmatched junction bases: 6. This chain's CDR3 is CATSRDLTGKNYGYTF. CDR3 coding DNA: TGTGCCACCAGCAGAGATCTGACAGGGAAGAACTATGGCTACACCTTC.

This clonotype was observed a few times. V gene TRBV7-2 combines with J gene TRBJ2-1; a weak D match, TRBD1 (6 bases). CDR1 SGHTA and CDR2 FQGNSA come from the germline V gene. The CDR3 consists of 13 residues. V lost 3 bases, J lost 9 bases, and 12 bases lay in between. The CDR3 protein is CASSFGRGFEQFF. Written as DNA, the CDR3 is TGTGCCAGCAGCTTTGGCAGGGGCTTTGAGCAGTTCTTC.

The rearrangement links TRBV6-2 or TRBV6-3 to TRBJ2-6; D is undetermined. V dropped 5 bases and J dropped 8 bases, with 10 bases sitting between them. The CDR3 is 13 residues long. CDR1 MNHEY and CDR2 SVGEGT come from the germline V gene. CDR3 nucleotide sequence: TGTGCCAGCAGTCTTCGATACTCCAACGTCCTGACTTTC. It translates to CASSLRYSNVLTF.

The table lists this clonotype with many counts. In nucleotides, the CDR3 is TGTGCCAGCAGTGTCGGGCAGATGTCTTTCTTT. Residues: CASSVGQMSFF. The chain combines TRBV7-2 with TRBJ1-1; D is unclear. The CDR3 spans 11 residues. V shed 6 bases and J shed 12 bases, with 14 bases lying between them. The V gene's germline CDR1 is SGHTA and CDR2 FQGNSA.